Each of the 32 T cell receptor beta chains below was sequenced from the same sample in a study of CD8 T cells in ankylosing spondylitis. The study's findings and limits: A TCR beta motif of eight or nine highly homologous variants seemed to mark ankylosing spondylitis blood.

Their antigen targets remain unknown. MiXCR, run by TCRdb on the 5' RACE reads, gives a single entry per CDR3 protein. The sample includes about 800,000 distinct CDR3 sequences, about 12% of them seen just once. Sequencing input: blood, either unsorted or a sorted T cell fraction (not recorded which). The receptors come from a male donor with ankylosing spondylitis.

V is TRBV7-9 and J is TRBJ2-1, with 8 bases identical to TRBD1. There are 15 residues in the CDR3. V was clipped by 3 bases and J by 9 bases; unmatched bases: 10. Germline loops: CDR1 SEHNR, CDR2 FQNEAQ (reference sequence). CDR3 bases: TGTGCCAGCAGCTTGAGACAGGGGCGAGAGAGTGAGCAGTTCTTC. It encodes CASSLRQGRESEQFF.

There are a few counts of this clonotype. The chain's CDR3 is CASSLEDSPYEQYF. CDR3 bases: TGTGCCAGCAGCTTAGAGGACAGTCCCTACGAGCAGTACTTC. The chain recombines TRBV7-9 with TRBJ2-7; D possibly corresponds to TRBD1 (6 bases). This CDR3 spans 14 amino acids. The V end lost 1 base, the J end lost 2 bases, and 9 bases lay between the germline ends. CDR1 and CDR2 from the germline V gene are SEHNR and FQNEAQ (reference sequence).

This clonotype has more than one count but fewer than ten. V usage is TRBV20-1 and J usage is TRBJ2-4; 8 bases fit TRBD1. Germline V gives CDR1 DFQATT, CDR2 SNEGSKA (reference sequence). There are 12 residues in the CDR3. V dropped 6 bases and J dropped 8; count of bases not matched to a gene: 6. The CDR3 DNA sequence: TGCAGTGCCAGACAGGGGTTTGACATTCAGTACTTC. The encoded protein is CSARQGFDIQYF.

CDR3 sequence: CASSPGTRIDTQYF. CDR3 DNA: TGCGCCAGCAGCCCGGGGACTAGAATAGATACGCAGTATTTT. The V call is TRBV5-1, the J call TRBJ2-3; 8 bases align to TRBD2. Germline CDR1 is SGHRS and CDR2 is YFSETQ. With 4 bases clipped from V and 5 bases from J, the junction kept 6 bases outside the gene matches. The CDR3 totals 14 residues.

This clonotype was seen only a few times. The chain links TRBV28 to TRBJ1-1; D is uncertain. In germline, CDR1 is MDHEN, CDR2 SYDVKM. Trimming took 8 bases from V and 0 from J, leaving 10 bases between them. CDR3 length: 13 residues. The CDR3 nucleotides are TGTGCCAGCGAGTGGGGTATGAACACTGAAGCTTTCTTT. Translation gives CASEWGMNTEAFF.

This clonotype was recorded at least ten times. V usage is TRBV5-6 and J usage is TRBJ2-1, with D tentatively TRBD1 or TRBD2 (5 bases each). Germline V lookup: CDR1 SGHDT, CDR2 YYEEEE. Deletions cut 0 bases from V and 2 bases from J, with 12 bases between. CDR3 length: 16 amino acids. CDR3: CASSLGWGTPYNEQFF. The DNA for the CDR3 is TGTGCCAGCAGCTTGGGATGGGGGACCCCCTACAATGAGCAGTTCTTC.

This clonotype has just a few counts. The J gene is TRBJ1-5, the V gene TRBV12-3 or TRBV12-4; 9 bases are a match to TRBD1. This CDR3 has 14 amino acids. V shed 9 bases and J 8 bases; nucleotides not matched to a gene: 11. The CDR3 DNA reads as TGTGCCAGTTCCGGGACAGGGTATGTTGAGCCCCAGCATTTT. Translation: CASSGTGYVEPQHF.

This clonotype was seen a few times. The V gene is TRBV5-1, the J gene TRBJ2-7; D uncertain. Germline V gene sequence: CDR1 SGHRS, CDR2 YFSETQ. Trimming removed 0 bases from V and 5 bases from J, with 12 bases in between. This CDR3 is 14 amino acids long. CDR3 in DNA: TGCGCCAGCAGCTTGGTTGGAGAAGGCCACGAGCAGTACTTC. Translated, it gives CASSLVGEGHEQYF. Full variable domain (missing parts from reference TRBV5-1 and TRBJ2-7): KAGVTQTPRYLIKTRGQQVTLSCSPISGHRSVSWYQQTPGQGLQFLFEYFSETQRNKGNFPGRFSGRQFSNSRSEMNVSTLELGDSALYLCASSLVGEGHEQYFGPGTRLTVT.

This clonotype was picked up a small number of times. V and J are TRBV27 and TRBJ1-5; 7 bases map to TRBD1. This CDR3 comprises 14 residues. Per the germline V gene, CDR1 is MNHEY and CDR2 is SMNVEV (reference sequence). V lost 5 bases and J lost 7; bases outside the gene matches: 8. The CDR3 here is CASSPRQGGQPQHF. In nucleotides, the CDR3 is TGTGCCAGCAGTCCACGACAGGGCGGCCAGCCCCAGCATTTT.

This clonotype was counted a few times. This rearrangement joins TRBV7-7 to TRBJ1-2; D is unresolved. CDR1 SSHAT and CDR2 FNYEAQ come from the germline V gene (reference sequence). CDR3 size: 12 residues. The CDR3 region has the DNA TGTGCTTTACCTACGAAAATGGATGGCTACACCTTC. This codes for CALPTKMDGYTF.

The chain is built from TRBV5-6 and TRBJ1-4; tentative D call: TRBD1 (5 bases). V was clipped by 0 bases and J by 7 bases, with 13 bases between them. This CDR3 is built from 15 residues. The germline gives CDR1 SGHDT, CDR2 YYEEEE. The CDR3 region has the DNA TGTGCCAGCAGCTTGGACTGGGGCCTCGGTGAAAAACTGTTTTTT. This sequence encodes CASSLDWGLGEKLFF.

This clonotype was counted a few times. The rearrangement uses TRBV20-1 and TRBJ2-3, with 13 bases lining up with TRBD2. Germline V gene data show CDR1 as DFQATT and CDR2 as SNEGSKA (reference sequence). The CDR3 consists of 16 residues. Trimming took 3 bases from V and 3 from J; bases not matched to a gene: 6. DNA for the CDR3: TGCAGTGCTAGTTCACTAGCGGGAGGGCCGACAGATACGCAGTATTTT. This gives the protein CSASSLAGGPTDTQYF.

This clonotype was counted between two and nine times. The chain couples TRBV4-3 to TRBJ1-1; D uncertain. Germline V gene sequence: CDR1 LGHNA, CDR2 YSLEER. V was cut by 0 bases and J by 3 bases, with 11 bases left in between. The CDR3 contains 15 residues. CDR3 region: CASSQDSRGYTEAFF. The CDR3, as DNA: TGCGCCAGCAGCCAAGATTCACGGGGTTACACTGAAGCTTTCTTT.

A few counts support this clonotype. This chain joins TRBV5-6 and TRBJ2-3, with no clear D. CDR3 length: 13 residues. V gave up 0 bases and J gave up 4 bases, with 6 bases separating them. Germline CDR1 reads SGHDT; CDR2 reads YYEEEE. In DNA, the CDR3 is TGTGCCAGCAGCTTGGAGTGGGCAGATACGCAGTATTTT. Translated, it gives CASSLEWADTQYF.

This clonotype was found a few times. This chain connects TRBV5-1 to TRBJ2-1; 9 bases are shared with TRBD2. This CDR3 has 15 amino acids. Losses at the gene ends were 3 bases for V and 5 bases for J; bases not matched to a gene: 6. Germline lookup yields CDR1 SGHRS and CDR2 YFSETQ. DNA of the CDR3: TGCGCCAGCAGCTATAGCGGGAGTCGGGACAATGAGCAGTTCTTC. This sequence encodes CASSYSGSRDNEQFF. Full variable domain (rest looked up from reference TRBV5-1 and TRBJ2-1): KAGVTQTPRYLIKTRGQQVTLSCSPISGHRSVSWYQQTPGQGLQFLFEYFSETQRNKGNFPGRFSGRQFSNSRSEMNVSTLELGDSALYLCASSYSGSRDNEQFFGPGTRLTVL.

This clonotype was seen at least ten times. The chain uses TRBV7-2 and TRBJ2-7, with D perhaps matching TRBD2 (5 bases). V was pared by 1 base and J by 3 bases, with 7 bases between. The CDR3 is 13 amino acids. Germline V CDR1 and CDR2: SGHTA, FQGNSA. The CDR3 bases are TGTGCCAGCAGCTTAGGGACTGTCTACGAGCAGTACTTC. Translated: CASSLGTVYEQYF.

This chain connects TRBV12-3 or TRBV12-4 to TRBJ2-7, with TRBD2 matching over 7 bases. J was trimmed by 3 bases and V by 1 base; bases with no gene match: 6. The CDR3 consists of 15 residues. This CDR3 is CASSLVELAIYEQYF. The CDR3 nucleotides read TGTGCCAGCAGTTTAGTTGAACTAGCGATCTACGAGCAGTACTTC.

With respect to this clonotype: Possible read error: a much larger clone is one base away. J is TRBJ2-5 and V is TRBV7-9; D may be TRBD2 (6 bases). This CDR3 has 16 residues. Looked up from germline, CDR1 is SEHNR and CDR2 is FQNEAQ (reference sequence). V lost 6 bases to trimming and J lost 0 bases, with 17 bases between them. As DNA, the CDR3 is TGTGCCAGCAGTCACGGGGAGGCGCAAGACCAAGAGACCCAGTACTTC. It specifies CASSHGEAQDQETQYF.

The chain carries TRBV7-9 and TRBJ2-1; D not resolved. Germline V gene data show CDR1 as SEHNR and CDR2 as FQNEAQ (reference sequence). CDR3 length equals 15 residues. With 5 bases removed from V and 10 bases from J, the gap between germline ends came to 21 bases. The CDR3 sequence: CASSDTTRATREQFF. CDR3 bases: TGTGCCAGCAGCGATACGACAAGGGCCACTCGCGAGCAGTTCTTC.

In this sample, this clonotype turned up a few times. This sequence joins TRBV20-1 and TRBJ2-3, with 7 bases that match TRBD1. The CDR3 contains 14 residues. Per germline, CDR1 DFQATT and CDR2 SNEGSKA (reference sequence). Trimming took 6 bases from V and 4 from J; bases not matched to a gene: 10. CDR3 coding DNA: TGCAGTGCCACCGGACAGGCGGGCGCAGATACGCAGTATTTT. It specifies CSATGQAGADTQYF.

This clonotype was seen a handful of times. V usage is TRBV20-1 and J usage is TRBJ1-1; 10 nucleotides align to TRBD1. Germline trimming cut 7 bases from V and 0 bases from J; bases unmatched to any gene: 5. The CDR3 has 14 residues. Germline V gene sequence: CDR1 DFQATT, CDR2 SNEGSKA (reference sequence). The CDR3 nucleotides read TGCAGTGTTCGGGACAGGGGACTGAACACTGAAGCTTTCTTT. Translation: CSVRDRGLNTEAFF.

The chain couples TRBV20-1 to TRBJ2-2, with D possibly being TRBD2 (5 bases). There are 13 residues in the CDR3. Trimming took 5 bases from V and 3 from J, leaving 10 bases between them. Germline V gene lookup returns CDR1 DFQATT and CDR2 SNEGSKA (reference sequence). This CDR3 reads CSAPGMYTGELFF. Written as DNA, the CDR3 is TGCAGTGCTCCCGGGATGTACACCGGGGAGCTGTTTTTT.

The chain carries TRBV7-2 and TRBJ2-1; 9 nucleotides match TRBD2. The CDR3 extends over 16 amino acids. Germline V lookup: CDR1 SGHTA, CDR2 FQGNSA. J gave up 7 bases and V 0 bases, and 7 bases lay outside the gene matches. CDR3 in DNA: TGTGCCAGCAGCTTAGCGCTCGCGGGGGGGCGGAATGAGCAGTTCTTC. It yields the protein CASSLALAGGRNEQFF.

This clonotype was picked up one time. The chain employs TRBV4-3 and TRBJ2-3, with D tentatively TRBD1 or TRBD2 (5 bases each). CDR3 length: 14 residues. Germline V gives CDR1 LGHNA, CDR2 YSLEER. V lost 2 bases and J 5 bases, leaving 11 bases between the germline ends. The CDR3 DNA reads TGCGCCAGCAGCCAACGGGGCTTCGGAGATACGCAGTATTTT. Amino acid sequence: CASSQRGFGDTQYF.

The chain is built from TRBV19 and TRBJ1-2; 11 nucleotides match TRBD1. The CDR3 extends over 14 amino acids. V shed 7 bases and J 7 bases; nucleotides not matched to a gene: 8. Germline assignment: CDR1 LNHDA and CDR2 SQIVND (reference sequence). In DNA, the CDR3 is TGTGCCAGTAACCGTGGACAGGGGGCAATTGGCTACACCTTC. It is translated as CASNRGQGAIGYTF.

In this sample, this clonotype turned up many times. V is TRBV7-2 and J is TRBJ1-2; TRBD1 matches 8 bases. J lost 6 bases, V lost 3 bases, and 6 bases had no gene match. This CDR3 comprises 14 residues. The germline CDR1 and CDR2 sequences are SGHTA and FQGNSA. In DNA form, the CDR3 reads TGTGCCAGCAGCTTGGCAGGGGGCTTTGATGGCTACACCTTC. Its protein product is CASSLAGGFDGYTF.

This clonotype came up a few times. V usage is TRBV12-3 or TRBV12-4 and J usage is TRBJ2-3; possibly TRBD1 for D (5 bases). CDR3 length: 14 residues. V was clipped by 7 bases and J by 0 bases, with 11 bases between them. CDR3 nucleotide sequence: TGTGCCAGCACCCAGGGAAGAAGCACAGATACGCAGTATTTT. Translated: CASTQGRSTDTQYF.

The chain employs TRBV20-1 and TRBJ2-3; D may be TRBD1 or TRBD2 (5 bases each). Trimming stripped 5 bases from V and 0 bases from J, with 21 bases between. The CDR3 runs to 17 residues. CDR1 DFQATT and CDR2 SNEGSKA come from the germline V gene (reference sequence). The CDR3, as DNA: TGCAGTGCTGAGGCGGGCACTCTTAGGGGTAGCACAGATACGCAGTATTTT. It yields the protein CSAEAGTLRGSTDTQYF.

This clonotype was seen more than once but under ten times. This rearrangement joins TRBV29-1 to TRBJ2-3; D is possibly TRBD1 (5 bases). Germline V gene sequence: CDR1 SQVTM, CDR2 ANQGSEA. With 2 bases removed from V and 1 base from J, the gap between germline ends came to 10 bases. The CDR3 is made up of 14 amino acids. In DNA, the CDR3 is TGCAGCGTTGAAATAACCAGGGGCACAGATACGCAGTATTTT. Translating it yields CSVEITRGTDTQYF.

The V call is TRBV10-2, the J call TRBJ1-5; tentative D call: TRBD1 (5 bases). Germline values: CDR1 WSHSY, CDR2 SAAADI. There are 15 residues in the CDR3. The V end lost 5 bases, the J end lost 5 bases, and 16 bases lay between the germline ends. The CDR3 protein is CASSRDWLGDQPQHF. The CDR3 coding sequence is TGCGCCAGCAGTCGGGACTGGCTAGGGGATCAGCCCCAGCATTTT.

This clonotype was found a few times. V and J are TRBV5-1 and TRBJ2-3; D is possibly TRBD1 (6 bases). Germline assignment: CDR1 SGHRS and CDR2 YFSETQ. V shed 6 bases and J shed 0 bases, with 11 bases lying between them. The CDR3 has 14 amino acids. In nucleotides, the CDR3 is TGCGCCAGCAACGCAGGGGCGAGCACAGATACGCAGTATTTT. As protein: CASNAGASTDTQYF. Filled out from reference TRBV5-1 and TRBJ2-3, the complete variable domain reads KAGVTQTPRYLIKTRGQQVTLSCSPISGHRSVSWYQQTPGQGLQFLFEYFSETQRNKGNFPGRFSGRQFSNSRSEMNVSTLELGDSALYLCASNAGASTDTQYFGPGTRLTVL.

The chain combines TRBV12-3 or TRBV12-4 with TRBJ1-5; D may be TRBD1 (5 bases). V gave up 8 bases and J gave up 2 bases, with 10 bases separating them. This CDR3 is built from 13 residues. As DNA, the CDR3 is TGTGCCAGCTCCGGGGCAGGCAATCAGCCCCAGCATTTT. Amino acid sequence: CASSGAGNQPQHF.